These 14 T cell receptor beta chains share one sample of origin, sequenced in a study of OX40 agonist ivuxolimab in advanced cancers. The protocol was immunoSEQ multiplex PCR, while the TCRdb copy is restricted to in-frame clones and leaves out a portion. There are roughly 23,000 clones in the sample; approximately 90% occur only once, and 34% lies in the top ten. The sample consisted of CD4+ or CD8+ T cells sorted from blood, taken in a trial of the OX40 agonist ivuxolimab. These receptors were obtained from an adult with an advanced solid tumor such as melanoma, head and neck, liver or kidney cancer.

This chain connects TRBV5-5 to TRBJ2-7; TRBD2 matches 11 bases. The germline V gene encodes CDR1 SGHKS and CDR2 YYEKEE (reference sequence). V shed 2 bases and J 4 bases; nucleotides not matched to a gene: 14. This CDR3 comprises 18 residues. CDR3 sequence: CASSFRLAGSPARYEQYF. CDR3 nucleotides: TGTGCCAGCAGCTTCAGACTAGCGGGATCTCCCGCCCGTTACGAGCAGTACTTC.

The CDR3 DNA follows: TGTGCCAGCAGTTATACGGGAGGGTTGAATGAGCAGTTCTTC. Residues: CASSYTGGLNEQFF. The chain carries TRBV28 and TRBJ2-1; TRBD2 matches 8 bases. The CDR3 totals 14 residues. The germline V gene has CDR1 MDHEN and CDR2 SYDVKM. V shed 4 bases and J 7 bases; nucleotides not matched to a gene: 6.

The rearrangement links TRBV10-2 to TRBJ2-7, with D possibly called TRBD1 or TRBD2 (5 bases each). The CDR3 totals 13 residues. V lost 5 bases and J 3 bases, leaving 11 bases between the germline ends. CDR1 is WSHSY and CDR2 is SAAADI in the germline V gene. Written as DNA, the CDR3 is TGCGCCAGCAGTATCGGGACCCACTACGAGCAGTACTTC. Amino acids: CASSIGTHYEQYF.

The chain is built from TRBV25-1 and TRBJ2-7; D gene unclear. The CDR3 is 14 residues long. Trimming shortened V by 4 bases and J by 0 bases, and 10 bases separated the two germline ends. The germline gives CDR1 MGHDK, CDR2 SYGVNS. Written as DNA, the CDR3 is TGTGCCAGCAGTGTAAGTTCTAGCTCCTACGAGCAGTACTTC. It codes for CASSVSSSSYEQYF.

To note about this clone: Additional DNA sequences in this sample encode the identical CDR3. The chain has TRBV2 and TRBJ2-4; perhaps TRBD1 as D (6 bases). Trimming cost V 4 bases and J 0 bases, with 13 bases left between them. Per germline, CDR1 SNHLY and CDR2 FYNNEI. The CDR3 has 16 amino acids. The CDR3 sequence: CASSVDRIEAKNIQYF. In DNA, the CDR3 is TGTGCCAGCAGTGTAGACAGGATCGAAGCCAAAAACATTCAGTACTTC.

V gene TRBV9 combines with J gene TRBJ1-3, with TRBD1 matching over 7 bases. The junction had 7 bases not matched to a gene; V was cut back by 4 bases and J by 3 bases. Germline V CDR1 and CDR2: SGDLS, YYNGEE. The CDR3 consists of 15 residues. As DNA, the CDR3 is TGTGCCAGCAGCCTGGACCAGGGGGTTGGAAACACCATATATTTT. Translating gives CASSLDQGVGNTIYF.

The chain is built from TRBV7-8 and TRBJ2-3; D is possibly TRBD2 (5 bases). Germline lookup yields CDR1 SGHVS and CDR2 FQNEAQ. The V and J ends lost 5 bases and 6 bases respectively, with 24 bases between them. The CDR3 loop spans 17 amino acids. This CDR3 reads CASSPGPIPGPGDTQYF. CDR3 in DNA: TGTGCCAGCAGCCCCGGGCCCATCCCCGGGCCGGGGGATACGCAGTATTTT.

The rearrangement links TRBV6-1 to TRBJ2-5; 7 bases fit TRBD1. The assigned J gene may be wrong: the sequence end matches TRBJ2-7 better. The CDR3 covers 16 residues. CDR1 MNHNS and CDR2 SASEGT come from the germline V gene. This CDR3 reads CASSEALGQRTYEQYF. The DNA for the CDR3 is TGTGCCAGCAGTGAAGCCCTGGGACAGCGAACCTACGAGCAGTACTTC.

This sequence joins TRBV19 and TRBJ2-5, with 10 nucleotides matching TRBD1. This CDR3 has 16 amino acids. CDR1 is LNHDA, CDR2 SQIVND, per germline (reference sequence). The trim removed 3 bases at V and 1 base at J, leaving 5 bases unmatched. The CDR3 coding sequence is TGTGCCAGTAGTATCCAGGGACAGGGGCTCCAAGAGACCCAGTACTTC. Translation: CASSIQGQGLQETQYF.

The chain combines TRBV19 with TRBJ1-4; 8 bases are a match to TRBD1. V shed 5 bases and J 1 base; nucleotides not matched to a gene: 6. This CDR3 has 16 residues. CDR1 is LNHDA, CDR2 SQIVND, per germline (reference sequence). For the CDR3, the DNA is TGTGCCAGTAGTCTCGGACAGGGAGGAACTAATGAAAAACTGTTTTTT. Residues: CASSLGQGGTNEKLFF.

The chain has TRBV19 and TRBJ2-7; TRBD1 or TRBD2 may be the D gene (6 bases each). V lost 1 base and J lost 3, with 13 bases in between. Germline loops: CDR1 LNHDA, CDR2 SQIVND (reference sequence). This CDR3 is 15 amino acids long. The DNA for the CDR3 is TGTGCCAGTAGTATAGGGGGGGCTGCGGACTACGAGCAGTACTTC. Translated: CASSIGGAADYEQYF.

The rearrangement links TRBV25-1 to TRBJ2-5; D remains unclear. Trimming took off 3 bases at V and 2 bases at J, with 7 bases between the two ends. Germline CDR1 reads MGHDK; CDR2 reads SYGVNS. This CDR3 is built from 13 residues. The CDR3 sequence: CASSESSQETQYF. The CDR3 DNA reads as TGTGCCAGCAGTGAGAGTTCACAAGAGACCCAGTACTTC.

Relative to its sample, this clone is medium-sized. The chain carries TRBV5-6 and TRBJ2-4; D remains ambiguous. The CDR3 has 12 amino acids. Germline V CDR1 and CDR2: SGHDT, YYEEEE. The V and J ends lost 0 bases and 7 bases respectively, with 5 bases between them. CDR3 nucleotides: TGTGCCAGCAGCTTGGTTGGTAACATTCAGTACTTC. Its translation: CASSLVGNIQYF.

This chain connects TRBV7-8 to TRBJ2-5, with TRBD2 identical over 7 bases. The J segment lost 5 bases and the V segment lost 5 bases, leaving 8 bases of the junction unmatched. Germline-derived CDR1 and CDR2 are SGHVS and FQNEAQ. CDR3 size: 14 residues. CDR3 nucleotides: TGTGCCAGCAGCACGGGAGCGGGATTGGAGACCCAGTACTTC. It codes for CASSTGAGLETQYF.